The 22 T cell receptor beta chains below come from one sample, sequenced in a study of cytomegalovirus exposure and HLA in healthy donors. Researchers ran the PCR with 60 Vbeta and 13 Jbeta primers. This table comes from immunoSEQ multiplex PCR, and its TCRdb copy is limited to in-frame clones, with some not included. The profile shows fewer than 250,000 clones, around 81% of them singletons. Sequencing used PBMCs. These TCRs come from a man aged 18 to 30 in good health and CMV-seronegative.

This clone has only a few counts. The rearrangement joins TRBV29-1 to TRBJ2-3; 9 positions match TRBD2. V trimming: 4 bases; J trimming: 6 bases; junction bases outside the gene matches: 5. This CDR3 has 13 residues. The germline gives CDR1 SQVTM, CDR2 ANQGSEA. CDR3 sequence reads: CSVAGLALDTQYF. The CDR3 region has the DNA TGCAGCGTTGCCGGACTAGCGTTGGATACGCAGTATTTT.

The chain links TRBV28 to TRBJ2-3, with 9 bases that match TRBD1. Germline V gene lookup returns CDR1 MDHEN and CDR2 SYDVKM. This CDR3 has 16 residues. The V segment lost 4 bases and the J segment 1 base; nucleotides outside the gene matches: 6. CDR3 nucleotides: TGTGCCAGCAGTTCTCCCACAGGGGGCCGCACAGATACGCAGTATTTT. It codes for CASSSPTGGRTDTQYF. Filled out from reference TRBV28 and TRBJ2-3, the complete variable domain reads DVKVTQSSRYLVKRTGEKVFLECVQDMDHENMFWYRQDPGLGLRLIYFSYDVKMKEKGDIPEGYSVSREKKERFSLILESASTNQTSMYLCASSSPTGGRTDTQYFGPGTRLTVL.

This clone was seen only once. V is TRBV5-1 and J is TRBJ2-2; 7 bases match TRBD2. The V segment lost 1 base and the J segment 2 bases; nucleotides outside the gene matches: 5. The CDR3 length is 16 residues. Germline V gives CDR1 SGHRS, CDR2 YFSETQ. The CDR3 here is CASSLRGGANTGELFF. The CDR3 DNA follows: TGCGCCAGCAGCTTGAGGGGAGGGGCCAACACCGGGGAGCTGTTTTTT.

This rearrangement joins TRBV6-5 to TRBJ1-1; D unclear. Germline CDR1 MNHEY, CDR2 SVGAGI. This CDR3 has 15 amino acids. V dropped 0 bases and J dropped 6 bases, with 14 bases sitting between them. The CDR3 spells CASSYSSAGGAEAFF. The CDR3 DNA reads TGTGCCAGCAGTTACTCGTCGGCGGGCGGGGCTGAAGCTTTCTTT.

V and J are TRBV7-3 and TRBJ2-2; no clear D gene. In germline, CDR1 is SGHTA, CDR2 FQGTGA. The ends were cut back, 5 bases at V and 6 bases at J, with 19 bases in the middle. The CDR3 length is 16 residues. CDR3 sequence reads: CASSPTTVHKPGELFF. The CDR3 bases are TGTGCCAGCAGCCCCACTACTGTACATAAACCCGGGGAGCTGTTTTTT.

This clone was counted only a few times. This rearrangement joins TRBV10-2 to TRBJ2-1; no clear D gene. From germline, CDR1 is WSHSY and CDR2 SAAADI. The CDR3 is 12 amino acids. Trimming pared 7 bases from V and 6 bases from J, leaving 10 bases between. The CDR3 bases are TGCGCCAGCAATCAGCGCTCCAATGAGCAGTTCTTC. It specifies CASNQRSNEQFF.

This clone was observed once. The V gene is TRBV5-8, the J gene TRBJ2-5; 7 nucleotides line up with TRBD1. Germline V gene lookup returns CDR1 SGHTS and CDR2 YDEGEE. The CDR3 runs 14 residues. Unmatched junction bases numbered 7, after V lost 0 bases and J lost 8 bases. This chain's CDR3 is CASSLVSRGITQYF. The CDR3 coding sequence is TGTGCCAGCAGCTTGGTGTCCAGGGGGATAACCCAGTACTTC.

The J gene is TRBJ2-1, the V gene TRBV4-1; possibly TRBD2 for D (6 bases). Germline V gene sequence: CDR1 MGHRA, CDR2 YSYEKL. V lost 8 bases to trimming and J lost 4 bases, with 30 bases between them. CDR3 size: 19 residues. For the CDR3, the DNA is TGCGCCAGCGAGCCAGGGTGGCCCTCCGAGGACTATCGATACAATGAGCAGTTCTTC. Translation gives CASEPGWPSEDYRYNEQFF.

The chain uses TRBV7-2 and TRBJ1-2; TRBD1 matches 9 bases. Trimming removed 5 bases from V and 8 bases from J; junction bases left unmatched: 6. Germline V lookup: CDR1 SGHTA, CDR2 FQGNSA. The CDR3 consists of 13 residues. CDR3 nucleotide sequence: TGTGCCAGCAGCCCTGGGACAGGGTACGGCTACACCTTC. Amino acid sequence: CASSPGTGYGYTF.

A remark on this clone: At one of its ends the junction is not consistent with the germline gene, which may arise from a read error. The V gene is TRBV27, the J gene TRBJ2-7; a weak D match, TRBD1 (6 bases). Germline loops: CDR1 MNHEY, CDR2 SMNVEV (reference sequence). The CDR3 sequence is 9 residues long. DNA for the CDR3: TGTGCCAGCAGTTTGATGACAGGCTTC. Its protein product is CASSLMTGF.

The genes are TRBV11-1 and TRBJ2-1; 13 nucleotides match TRBD2. Unmatched junction bases numbered 1, after V lost 5 bases and J lost 0 bases. Germline V lookup: CDR1 SGHAT, CDR2 FQDESV (reference sequence). This CDR3 comprises 16 residues. CDR3 nucleotide sequence: TGTGCCAGCAGCCGGACTAGCGGGAGCTCCTACAATGAGCAGTTCTTC. It codes for CASSRTSGSSYNEQFF.

The chain has TRBV6-6 and TRBJ2-2; 10 bases are a match to TRBD2. The CDR3 contains 15 residues. Losses at the gene ends were 5 bases for V and 6 bases for J; bases not matched to a gene: 6. CDR1 MNHNY and CDR2 SVGAGI come from the germline V gene (reference sequence). CDR3 sequence (DNA): TGTGCCAGCAGTCCTCGACTAGCGGGCGCCGGGGAGCTGTTTTTT. Protein sequence: CASSPRLAGAGELFF.

The J gene is TRBJ1-2, the V gene TRBV4-3; D gene ambiguous. V dropped 0 bases and J dropped 5 bases, with 13 bases sitting between them. In germline, CDR1 is LGHNA, CDR2 YSLEER. CDR3 length equals 15 residues. The CDR3 is CASSQEALSVYGYTF. For the CDR3, the DNA is TGCGCCAGCAGCCAAGAAGCCCTAAGTGTTTATGGCTACACCTTC.

In its sample, this clone was seen a few times. The chain links TRBV5-1 to TRBJ1-1, with 7 positions matching TRBD1. The CDR3 is 16 residues long. CDR1 is SGHRS and CDR2 is YFSETQ in the germline V gene. The J segment lost 6 bases and the V segment lost 0 bases, leaving 11 bases of the junction unmatched. The CDR3 reads CASSLAYRGINAEAFF. The CDR3 DNA sequence: TGCGCCAGCAGCTTGGCCTACAGGGGAATTAACGCTGAAGCTTTCTTT.

This rearrangement joins TRBV9 to TRBJ2-5; tentative D call: TRBD2 (7 bases). V dropped 4 bases and J dropped 5 bases, with 18 bases sitting between them. CDR1 is SGDLS, CDR2 YYNGEE, per germline. The CDR3 is made up of 15 amino acids. The CDR3 loop is CASSPLGGLLETQYF. The CDR3 DNA sequence: TGTGCCAGCAGCCCCCTGGGGGGGCTCCTTGAGACCCAGTACTTC.

The J gene is TRBJ2-1, the V gene TRBV11-2, with 10 bases that match TRBD2. The CDR3 spans 14 residues. V was clipped by 5 bases and J by 7 bases; unmatched bases: 5. Germline CDR1 is SGHAT and CDR2 is FQNNGV. In nucleotides, the CDR3 is TGTGCCAGCAGCGTTAGCGGGAGGCTAAATGAGCAGTTCTTC. Translation gives CASSVSGRLNEQFF.

This clone was counted only a few times. V is TRBV30 and J is TRBJ2-7, with D possibly matching TRBD1 (6 bases). The CDR3 sequence is 15 residues long. Germline CDR1 GTSNPN, CDR2 SVGIG (reference sequence). Trimming stripped 2 bases from V and 3 bases from J, with 17 bases between. This chain's CDR3 is CAWSPHRDYSYEQYF. In DNA, the CDR3 is TGTGCCTGGAGTCCTCACAGGGATTATAGCTACGAGCAGTACTTC.

The chain has TRBV7-2 and TRBJ2-1; D is perhaps TRBD2 (5 bases). The CDR3 has 15 amino acids. V was pared by 1 base and J by 3 bases, with 10 bases between. Germline V gene lookup returns CDR1 SGHTA and CDR2 FQGNSA. CDR3 in amino acids: CASSLGAEHYNEQFF. The CDR3 region has the DNA TGTGCCAGCAGCTTAGGAGCGGAACACTACAATGAGCAGTTCTTC.

The genes are TRBV18 and TRBJ1-4; 7 bases align to TRBD1. The CDR3 runs to 14 residues. Germline V gene data show CDR1 as KGHSH and CDR2 as LQKENI. The J segment lost 5 bases and the V segment lost 6 bases, leaving 6 bases of the junction unmatched. This CDR3 reads CASSEQGRNEKLFF. Written as DNA, the CDR3 is TGTGCCAGCTCCGAACAGGGGAGGAATGAAAAACTGTTTTTT.

The chain is built from TRBV6-5 and TRBJ1-2, with 8 nucleotides matching TRBD1. The germline V gene has CDR1 MNHEY and CDR2 SVGAGI. The CDR3 is made up of 13 amino acids. V lost 5 bases and J lost 7; bases outside the gene matches: 6. CDR3 nucleotides: TGTGCCAGCAGTCCCCAAGGACAGGGTGGCTACACCTTC. Its translation is CASSPQGQGGYTF.

The V and J genes are TRBV28 and TRBJ1-3, with D maybe TRBD1 (5 bases). This CDR3 is 15 amino acids long. V was shortened by 7 bases and J by 2 bases, with 15 bases between the two germline ends. In germline, CDR1 is MDHEN, CDR2 SYDVKM. CDR3 protein: CASIGRAGTGNTIYF. The DNA for the CDR3 is TGTGCCAGCATCGGCAGGGCGGGGACTGGAAACACCATATATTTT.

Only a few counts were recorded for this clone. CDR3 sequence reads: CASSESGTSESFYNEQFF. DNA for the CDR3: TGTGCCAGCAGTGAATCCGGGACTAGCGAAAGTTTCTACAATGAGCAGTTCTTC. The chain couples TRBV6-4 to TRBJ2-1, with 10 bases that match TRBD2. The length of the CDR3 is 18 residues. After removal of 3 bases from V and 3 bases from J, the junction contained 11 bases not matched to a gene. CDR1 and CDR2 (germline): MRHNA, SNTAGT.